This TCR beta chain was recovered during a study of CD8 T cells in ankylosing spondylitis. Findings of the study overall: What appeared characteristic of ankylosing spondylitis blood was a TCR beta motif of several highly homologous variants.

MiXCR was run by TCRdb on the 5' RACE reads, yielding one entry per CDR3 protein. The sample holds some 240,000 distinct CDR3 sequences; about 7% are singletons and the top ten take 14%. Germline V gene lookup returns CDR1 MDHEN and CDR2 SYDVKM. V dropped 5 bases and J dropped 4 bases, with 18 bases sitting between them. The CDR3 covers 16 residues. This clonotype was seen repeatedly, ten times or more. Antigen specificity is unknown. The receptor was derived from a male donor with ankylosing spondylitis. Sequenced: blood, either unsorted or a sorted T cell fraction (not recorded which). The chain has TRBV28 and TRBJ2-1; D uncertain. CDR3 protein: CASSTLRKRMYNEQFF. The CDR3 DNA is TGTGCCAGCAGTACCCTTCGAAAGCGAATGTACAATGAGCAGTTCTTC.